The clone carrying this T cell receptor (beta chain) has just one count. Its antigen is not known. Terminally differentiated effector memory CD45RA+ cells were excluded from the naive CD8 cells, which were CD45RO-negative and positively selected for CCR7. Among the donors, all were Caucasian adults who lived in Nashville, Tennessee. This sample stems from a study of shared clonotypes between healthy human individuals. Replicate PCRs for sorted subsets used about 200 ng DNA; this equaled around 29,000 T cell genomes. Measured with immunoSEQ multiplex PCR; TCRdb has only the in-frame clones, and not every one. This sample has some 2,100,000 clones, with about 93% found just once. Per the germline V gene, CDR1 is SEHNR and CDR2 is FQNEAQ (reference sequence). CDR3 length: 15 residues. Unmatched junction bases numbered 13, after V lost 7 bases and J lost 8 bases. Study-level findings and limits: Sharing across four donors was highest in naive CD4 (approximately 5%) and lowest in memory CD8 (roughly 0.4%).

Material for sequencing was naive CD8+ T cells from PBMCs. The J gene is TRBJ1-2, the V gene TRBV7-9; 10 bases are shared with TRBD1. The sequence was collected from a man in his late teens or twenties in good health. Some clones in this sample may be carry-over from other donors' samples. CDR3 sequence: CASIPPGQGFGGYTF. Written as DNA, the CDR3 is TGTGCCAGCATCCCCCCGGGACAGGGGTTTGGAGGCTACACCTTC.